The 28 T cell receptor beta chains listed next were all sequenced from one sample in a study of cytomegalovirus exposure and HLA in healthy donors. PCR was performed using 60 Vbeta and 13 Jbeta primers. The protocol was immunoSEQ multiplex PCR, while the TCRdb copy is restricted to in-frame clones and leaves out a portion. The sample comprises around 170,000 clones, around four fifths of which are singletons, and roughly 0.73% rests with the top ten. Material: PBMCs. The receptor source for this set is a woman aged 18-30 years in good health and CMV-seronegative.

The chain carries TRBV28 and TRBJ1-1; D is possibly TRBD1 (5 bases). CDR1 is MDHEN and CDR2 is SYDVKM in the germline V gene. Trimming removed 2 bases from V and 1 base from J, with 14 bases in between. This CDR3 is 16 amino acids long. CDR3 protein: CASSLDSYLGNTEAFF. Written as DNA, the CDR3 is TGTGCCAGCAGTTTAGACAGCTACCTCGGGAACACTGAAGCTTTCTTT.

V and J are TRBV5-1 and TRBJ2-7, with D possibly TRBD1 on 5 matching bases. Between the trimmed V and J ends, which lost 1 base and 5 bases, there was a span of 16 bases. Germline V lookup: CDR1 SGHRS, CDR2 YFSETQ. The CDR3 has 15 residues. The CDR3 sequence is CASSLPGQLVHEQYF. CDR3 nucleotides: TGCGCCAGCAGCTTGCCCGGACAATTGGTCCACGAGCAGTACTTC.

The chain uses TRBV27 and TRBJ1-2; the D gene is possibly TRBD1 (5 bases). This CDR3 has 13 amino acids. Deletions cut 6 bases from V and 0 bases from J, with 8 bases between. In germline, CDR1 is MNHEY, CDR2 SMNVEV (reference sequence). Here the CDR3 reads CASRGPPNYGYTF. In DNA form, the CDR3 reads TGTGCCAGCAGGGGGCCCCCTAACTATGGCTACACCTTC.

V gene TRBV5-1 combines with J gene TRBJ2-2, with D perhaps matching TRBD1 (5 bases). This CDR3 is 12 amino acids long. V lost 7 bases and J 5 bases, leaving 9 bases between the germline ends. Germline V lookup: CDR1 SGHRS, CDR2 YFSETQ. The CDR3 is CASEKGTGELFF. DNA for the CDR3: TGCGCCAGCGAGAAGGGGACCGGGGAGCTGTTTTTT.

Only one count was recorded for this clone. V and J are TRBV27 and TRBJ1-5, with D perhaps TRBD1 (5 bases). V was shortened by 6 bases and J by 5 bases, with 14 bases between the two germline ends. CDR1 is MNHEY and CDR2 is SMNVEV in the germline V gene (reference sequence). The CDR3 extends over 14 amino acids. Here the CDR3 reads CASSPRGLDQPQHF. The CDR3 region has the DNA TGTGCCAGCAGCCCAAGGGGTTTGGATCAGCCCCAGCATTTT.

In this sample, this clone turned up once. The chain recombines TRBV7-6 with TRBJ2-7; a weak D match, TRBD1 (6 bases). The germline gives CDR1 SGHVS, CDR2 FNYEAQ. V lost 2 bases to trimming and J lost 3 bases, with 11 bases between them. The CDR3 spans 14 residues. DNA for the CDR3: TGTGCCAGCAGCTTACGGATAGGGGGCTACGAGCAGTACTTC. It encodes CASSLRIGGYEQYF.

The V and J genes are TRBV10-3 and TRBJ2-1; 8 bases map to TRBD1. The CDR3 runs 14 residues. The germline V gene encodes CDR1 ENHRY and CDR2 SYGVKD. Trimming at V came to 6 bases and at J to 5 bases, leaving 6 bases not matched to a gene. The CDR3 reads CAISGQGEDNEQFF. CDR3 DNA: TGTGCCATCAGCGGACAGGGAGAGGACAATGAGCAGTTCTTC.

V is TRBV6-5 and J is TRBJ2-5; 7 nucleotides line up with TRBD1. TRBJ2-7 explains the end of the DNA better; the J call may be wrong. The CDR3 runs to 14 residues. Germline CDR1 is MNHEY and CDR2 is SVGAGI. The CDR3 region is CASTPLTGSHEQYF. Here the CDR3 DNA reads TGTGCCAGCACCCCTTTGACAGGGAGCCACGAGCAGTACTTC.

The CDR3 sequence: CASSFSRTVFYEQYF. As DNA, the CDR3 is TGTGCCAGCAGTTTCTCCAGGACAGTCTTTTACGAGCAGTACTTC. The chain couples TRBV27 to TRBJ2-7; maybe TRBD1 (6 bases). This CDR3 has 15 residues. V lost 3 bases to trimming and J lost 4 bases, with 16 bases between them. Germline CDR1 and CDR2: MNHEY and SMNVEV (reference sequence).

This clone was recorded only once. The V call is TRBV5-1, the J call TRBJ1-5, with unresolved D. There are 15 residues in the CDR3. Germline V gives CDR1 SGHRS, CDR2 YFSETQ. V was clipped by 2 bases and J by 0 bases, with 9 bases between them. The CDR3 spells CASSFGGDSNQPQHF. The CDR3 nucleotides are TGCGCCAGCAGCTTCGGCGGGGATAGCAATCAGCCCCAGCATTTT.

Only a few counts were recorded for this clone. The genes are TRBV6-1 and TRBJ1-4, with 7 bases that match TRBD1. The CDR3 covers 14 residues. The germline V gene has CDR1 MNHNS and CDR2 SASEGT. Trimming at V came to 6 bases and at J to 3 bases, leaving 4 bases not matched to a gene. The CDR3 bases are TGTGCCAGCAGCCCACAGGGGTCTAATGAAAAACTGTTTTTT. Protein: CASSPQGSNEKLFF.

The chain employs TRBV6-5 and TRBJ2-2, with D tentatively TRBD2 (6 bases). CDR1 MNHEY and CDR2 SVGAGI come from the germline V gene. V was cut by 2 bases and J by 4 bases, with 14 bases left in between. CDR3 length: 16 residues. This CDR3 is CASSYGTGTPTGELFF. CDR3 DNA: TGTGCCAGCAGTTACGGCACTGGGACTCCCACCGGGGAGCTGTTTTTT.

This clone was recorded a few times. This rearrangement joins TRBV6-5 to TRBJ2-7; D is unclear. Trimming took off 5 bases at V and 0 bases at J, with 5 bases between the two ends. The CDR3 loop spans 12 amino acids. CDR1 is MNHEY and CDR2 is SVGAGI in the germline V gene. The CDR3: CASSPSSYEQYF. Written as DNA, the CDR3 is TGTGCCAGCAGTCCGAGCTCCTACGAGCAGTACTTC.

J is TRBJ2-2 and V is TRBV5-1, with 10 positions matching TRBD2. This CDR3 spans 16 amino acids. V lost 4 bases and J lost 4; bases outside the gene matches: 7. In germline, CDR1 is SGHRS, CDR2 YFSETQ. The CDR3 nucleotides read TGCGCCAGCAGCCCGCAGCGGGAGGGGCGCACCGGGGAGCTGTTTTTT. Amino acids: CASSPQREGRTGELFF. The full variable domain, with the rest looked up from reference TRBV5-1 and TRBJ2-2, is KAGVTQTPRYLIKTRGQQVTLSCSPISGHRSVSWYQQTPGQGLQFLFEYFSETQRNKGNFPGRFSGRQFSNSRSEMNVSTLELGDSALYLCASSPQREGRTGELFFGEGSRLTVL.

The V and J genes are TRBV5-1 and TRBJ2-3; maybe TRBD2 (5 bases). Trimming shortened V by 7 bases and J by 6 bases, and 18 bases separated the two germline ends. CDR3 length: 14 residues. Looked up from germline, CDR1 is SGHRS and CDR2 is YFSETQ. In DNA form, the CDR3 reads TGCGCCAGCTTCCACGCCGACTACGGCGATACGCAGTATTTT. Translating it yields CASFHADYGDTQYF.

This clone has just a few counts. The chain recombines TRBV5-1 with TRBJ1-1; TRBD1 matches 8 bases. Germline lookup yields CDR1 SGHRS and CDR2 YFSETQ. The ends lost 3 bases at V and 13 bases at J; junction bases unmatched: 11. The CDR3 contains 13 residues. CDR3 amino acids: CASSSDQGALGFF. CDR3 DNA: TGCGCCAGCAGCTCGGACCAGGGGGCTTTGGGTTTCTTT.

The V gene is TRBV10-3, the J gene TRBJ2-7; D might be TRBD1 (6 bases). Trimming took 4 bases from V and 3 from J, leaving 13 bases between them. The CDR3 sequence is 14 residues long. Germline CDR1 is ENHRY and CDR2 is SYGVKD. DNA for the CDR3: TGTGCCATCAGTGGGGACAAATACTACTACGAGCAGTACTTC. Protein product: CAISGDKYYYEQYF.

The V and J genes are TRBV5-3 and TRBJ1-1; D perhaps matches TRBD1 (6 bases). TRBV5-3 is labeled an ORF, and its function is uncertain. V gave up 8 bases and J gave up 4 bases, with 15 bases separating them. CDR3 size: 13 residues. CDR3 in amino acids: CASAHREGTEAFF. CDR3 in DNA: TGTGCCAGCGCTCACAGGGAGGGCACTGAAGCTTTCTTT.

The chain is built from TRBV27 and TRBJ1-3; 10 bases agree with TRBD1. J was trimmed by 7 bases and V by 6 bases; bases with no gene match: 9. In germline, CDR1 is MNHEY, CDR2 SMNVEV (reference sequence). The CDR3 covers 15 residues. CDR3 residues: CASRLTPGQGNTIYF. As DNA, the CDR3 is TGTGCCAGCAGACTTACACCGGGACAGGGGAACACCATATATTTT.

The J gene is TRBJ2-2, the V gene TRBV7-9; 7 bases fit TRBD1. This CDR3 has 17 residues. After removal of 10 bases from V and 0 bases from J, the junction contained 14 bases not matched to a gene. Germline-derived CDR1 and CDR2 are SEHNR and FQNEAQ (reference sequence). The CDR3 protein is CAIEGAFLASNTGELFF. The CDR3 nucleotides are TGTGCCATTGAGGGGGCTTTTCTCGCTTCGAACACCGGGGAGCTGTTTTTT.

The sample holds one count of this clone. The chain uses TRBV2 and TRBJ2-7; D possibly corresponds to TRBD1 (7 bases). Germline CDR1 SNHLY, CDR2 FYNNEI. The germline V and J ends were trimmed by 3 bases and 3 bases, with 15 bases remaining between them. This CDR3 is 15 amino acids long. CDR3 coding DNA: TGTGCCAGCAGTGATCCCCGGGGGACAGACTACGAGCAGTACTTC. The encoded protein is CASSDPRGTDYEQYF.

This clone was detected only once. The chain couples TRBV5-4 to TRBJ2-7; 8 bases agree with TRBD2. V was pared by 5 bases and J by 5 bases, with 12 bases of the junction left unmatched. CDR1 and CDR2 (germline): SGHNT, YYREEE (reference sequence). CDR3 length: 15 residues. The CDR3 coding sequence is TGTGCCAGCAGTACCTTCGGGGGGGCATTAAACGAGCAGTACTTC. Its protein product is CASSTFGGALNEQYF.

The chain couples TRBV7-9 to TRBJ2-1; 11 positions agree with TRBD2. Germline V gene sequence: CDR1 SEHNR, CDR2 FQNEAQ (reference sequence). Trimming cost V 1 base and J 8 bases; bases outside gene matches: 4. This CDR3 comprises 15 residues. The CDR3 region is CASSLDLTSGDEQFF. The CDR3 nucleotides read TGTGCCAGCAGCTTAGACCTGACTAGCGGGGATGAGCAGTTCTTC. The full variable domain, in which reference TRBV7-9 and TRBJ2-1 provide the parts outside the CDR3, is DTGVSQNPRHKITKRGQNVTFRCDPISEHNRLYWYRQTLGQGPEFLTYFQNEAQLEKSRLLSDRFSAERPKGSFSTLEIQRTEQGDSAMYLCASSLDLTSGDEQFFGPGTRLTVL.

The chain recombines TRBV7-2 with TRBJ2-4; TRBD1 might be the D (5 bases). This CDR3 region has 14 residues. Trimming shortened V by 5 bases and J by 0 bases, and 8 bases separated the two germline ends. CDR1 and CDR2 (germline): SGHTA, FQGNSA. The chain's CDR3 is CASSLGQAKNIQYF. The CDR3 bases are TGTGCCAGCAGCCTAGGACAAGCCAAAAACATTCAGTACTTC. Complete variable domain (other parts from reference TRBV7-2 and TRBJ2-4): GAGVSQSPSNKVTEKGKDVELRCDPISGHTALYWYRQSLGQGLEFLIYFQGNSAPDKSGLPSDRFSAERTGGSVSTLTIQRTQQEDSAVYLCASSLGQAKNIQYFGAGTRLSVL.

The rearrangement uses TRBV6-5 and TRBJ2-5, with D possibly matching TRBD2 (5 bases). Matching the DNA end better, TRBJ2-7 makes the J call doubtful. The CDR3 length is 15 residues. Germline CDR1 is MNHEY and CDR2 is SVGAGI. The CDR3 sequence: CASSYEGVEAYEQYF. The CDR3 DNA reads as TGTGCCAGCAGTTACGAGGGTGTTGAAGCCTACGAGCAGTACTTC.

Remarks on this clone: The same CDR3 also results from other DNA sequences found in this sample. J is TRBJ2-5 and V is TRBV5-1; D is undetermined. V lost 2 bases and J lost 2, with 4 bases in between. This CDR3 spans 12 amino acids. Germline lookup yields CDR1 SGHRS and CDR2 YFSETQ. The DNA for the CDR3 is TGCGCCAGCAGCTTCAATCAAGAGACCCAGTACTTC. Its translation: CASSFNQETQYF. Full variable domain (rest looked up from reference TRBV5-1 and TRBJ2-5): KAGVTQTPRYLIKTRGQQVTLSCSPISGHRSVSWYQQTPGQGLQFLFEYFSETQRNKGNFPGRFSGRQFSNSRSEMNVSTLELGDSALYLCASSFNQETQYFGPGTRLLVL.

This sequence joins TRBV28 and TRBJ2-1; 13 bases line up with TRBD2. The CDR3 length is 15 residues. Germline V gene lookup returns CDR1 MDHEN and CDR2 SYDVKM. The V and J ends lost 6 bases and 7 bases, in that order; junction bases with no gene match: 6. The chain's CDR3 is CASSFGLAGVNEQFF. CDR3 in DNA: TGTGCCAGCAGCTTTGGACTAGCGGGAGTGAATGAGCAGTTCTTC.

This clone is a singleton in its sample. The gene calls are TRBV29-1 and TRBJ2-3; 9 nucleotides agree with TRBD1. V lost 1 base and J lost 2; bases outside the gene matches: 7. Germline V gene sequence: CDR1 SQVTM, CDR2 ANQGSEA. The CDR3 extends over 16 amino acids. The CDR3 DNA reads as TGCAGCGTTGAAGGGGACAGGGAGACCCTCACAGATACGCAGTATTTT. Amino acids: CSVEGDRETLTDTQYF.